This TCR beta chain was recorded in a study of blood T cells in healthy people across ages. This CDR3 has 17 residues. Germline V gene data show CDR1 as MDHEN and CDR2 as SYDVKM. The V and J ends lost 5 bases and 0 bases respectively, with 19 bases between them. In its sample, this clonotype was seen a few times. A J-beta primer mix and a sample-barcoded 5' primer were used in a second PCR of roughly 6 to 12 cycles. TCRdb fed the 5' RACE reads into MiXCR, producing one record per CDR3 protein. Found here are about 1.6 million distinct CDR3 sequences, about 31% of them singletons; the top ten hold approximately 10%.

V usage is TRBV28 and J usage is TRBJ1-1; TRBD1 is a possible D gene (5 bases). The sequence derives from a woman aged 25 to 39 in good health. Source material: blood. The CDR3 DNA is TGTGCCAGCAGTCCCCGGGGGAGGGGACCCTTGAACACTGAAGCTTTCTTT. Amino acid sequence: CASSPRGRGPLNTEAFF.